Below are 26 T cell receptor beta chains sequenced from a single sample in a study of shared clonotypes between healthy human individuals. Using immunoSEQ multiplex PCR, the repertoire was profiled, and TCRdb retains in-frame clones only, with some absent. The table shows 2 million to 2.5 million clones, with approximately 94% occurring only once. The naive CD8 population came from CD45RO-negative cells selected for CCR7, without terminally differentiated effector memory CD45RA+ cells. The sample consisted of naive CD8+ T cells from PBMCs. The receptors here all came from a man in his late teens or twenties in good health. Some clones in this sample may be carry-over from other donors' samples.

The CDR3 sequence is CASSLGYAGYEQYF. CDR3 nucleotide sequence: TGTGCCAGCAGTCTAGGGTACGCGGGCTACGAGCAGTACTTC. V gene TRBV27 combines with J gene TRBJ2-7; maybe TRBD2 (5 bases). The germline V gene has CDR1 MNHEY and CDR2 SMNVEV (reference sequence). Trimming took 5 bases from V and 3 from J, leaving 14 bases between them. The CDR3 has 14 amino acids.

The chain employs TRBV7-8 and TRBJ2-7; tentatively, D is TRBD1 or TRBD2 (6 bases each). This CDR3 comprises 17 residues. The germline gives CDR1 SGHVS, CDR2 FQNEAQ. V lost 5 bases, J lost 0 bases, and 20 bases lay in between. The CDR3 coding sequence is TGTGCCAGCAGCGCCGTGGTGGGGGGCGCGGGCTCCTACGAGCAGTACTTC. Amino acids: CASSAVVGGAGSYEQYF.

This chain joins TRBV11-1 and TRBJ1-1, with D possibly being TRBD1 (5 bases). The CDR3 length is 13 residues. Germline assignment: CDR1 SGHAT and CDR2 FQDESV (reference sequence). Trimming cost V 0 bases and J 14 bases, with 16 bases left between them. This CDR3 is CASSLARAGSHFF. DNA of the CDR3: TGTGCCAGCAGCTTAGCGCGGGCAGGGAGCCACTTCTTT.

The rearrangement joins TRBV29-1 to TRBJ2-1; 8 bases are a match to TRBD2. In germline, CDR1 is SQVTM, CDR2 ANQGSEA. The CDR3 is made up of 19 amino acids. The V and J ends lost 6 bases and 5 bases, in that order; junction bases with no gene match: 24. The CDR3 region has the DNA TGCAGCGTACACGAGTTAAGGGTCCGGAGCGGGAGAATTAACAATGAGCAGTTCTTC. Amino acids: CSVHELRVRSGRINNEQFF.

The V gene is TRBV4-1, the J gene TRBJ2-5; 10 nucleotides match TRBD1. The CDR3 length is 15 residues. CDR1 is MGHRA and CDR2 is YSYEKL in the germline V gene. V lost 2 bases, J lost 11 bases, and 11 bases stayed unmatched. The CDR3 DNA sequence: TGCGCCAGCAGCCAAATAAGGGACAGGGGAGGTGAGCAGTACTTC. It is translated as CASSQIRDRGGEQYF.

On this clone itself: Other DNA variants within this sample encode the same CDR3. The chain combines TRBV5-4 with TRBJ1-2, with D tentatively TRBD1 (6 bases). Germline CDR1 and CDR2: SGHNT and YYREEE (reference sequence). CDR3 length equals 15 residues. The V gene lost 4 bases and the J gene lost 0 bases, with 13 bases spanning the gap. CDR3 amino acids: CASSPDRLSNYGYTF. CDR3 bases: TGTGCCAGCAGCCCGGACAGACTTTCTAACTATGGCTACACCTTC.

The chain links TRBV4-3 to TRBJ2-5; D possibly uses TRBD1 or TRBD2 (5 bases each). The end of the DNA aligns better with TRBJ2-7, so the J call may be wrong. Germline lookup yields CDR1 LGHNA and CDR2 YSLEER. The CDR3 spans 15 residues. CDR3 nucleotides: TGCGCCAGCAGCCAAGGTCGGGGCAGGTCCTACGAGCAGTACTTC. Translated, it gives CASSQGRGRSYEQYF.

The chain links TRBV29-1 to TRBJ2-1; D is undetermined. V dropped 4 bases and J dropped 3 bases, with 10 bases sitting between them. Germline CDR1 and CDR2: SQVTM and ANQGSEA. The CDR3 covers 13 residues. CDR3 protein: CSVAPSVYNEQFF. The CDR3 region has the DNA TGCAGCGTTGCCCCGTCTGTCTACAATGAGCAGTTCTTC.

This chain connects TRBV19 to TRBJ2-7; 8 bases align to TRBD1. Trimming took 10 bases from V and 3 from J; bases not matched to a gene: 11. Germline CDR1 LNHDA, CDR2 SQIVND (reference sequence). This CDR3 comprises 14 residues. CDR3 DNA: TGTGCCACTTCGGCTAGGGACAGGAACTACGAGCAGTACTTC. Its translation is CATSARDRNYEQYF.

The chain carries TRBV7-3 and TRBJ2-3, with D possibly being TRBD2 (6 bases). The ends were cut back, 3 bases at V and 1 base at J, with 14 bases in the middle. The CDR3 covers 16 residues. Germline-derived CDR1 and CDR2 are SGHTA and FQGTGA. The chain's CDR3 is CASSLFQGGGTDTQYF. The CDR3 bases are TGTGCCAGCAGCTTGTTCCAGGGCGGGGGCACAGATACGCAGTATTTT.

The chain links TRBV27 to TRBJ2-3, with 12 bases identical to TRBD2. Germline CDR1 MNHEY, CDR2 SMNVEV (reference sequence). The CDR3 totals 16 residues. Germline trimming cut 5 bases from V and 4 bases from J; bases unmatched to any gene: 7. CDR3 loop: CASSPRLAGVPDTQYF. CDR3 DNA: TGTGCCAGCAGTCCTCGACTAGCGGGAGTACCAGATACGCAGTATTTT.

This chain connects TRBV5-5 to TRBJ1-2, with D unresolved. The CDR3 is made up of 13 amino acids. Germline V lookup: CDR1 SGHKS, CDR2 YYEKEE (reference sequence). V was clipped by 0 bases and J by 3 bases, with 6 bases between them. CDR3 nucleotides: TGTGCCAGCAGCTTGGGCAGATACTATGGCTACACCTTC. It encodes CASSLGRYYGYTF.

The genes are TRBV4-2 and TRBJ2-7; 8 bases map to TRBD2. The V segment lost 5 bases and the J segment 3 bases; nucleotides outside the gene matches: 15. Germline V gene data show CDR1 as LGHNA and CDR2 as YNFKEQ. The CDR3 sequence is 17 residues long. CDR3 sequence reads: CASSSLQFSGAYYEQYF. The CDR3 nucleotides read TGTGCCAGCAGCTCGCTACAATTTAGCGGGGCTTACTACGAGCAGTACTTC.

V is TRBV6-5 and J is TRBJ2-3; 8 positions match TRBD2. CDR1 and CDR2 from the germline V gene are MNHEY and SVGAGI. V was pared by 8 bases and J by 2 bases, with 6 bases of the junction left unmatched. This CDR3 is built from 14 residues. The chain's CDR3 is CASRLAGFTDTQYF. The CDR3 nucleotides read TGTGCCAGCCGTCTAGCGGGTTTCACAGATACGCAGTATTTT.

Of note for this clone: This sample also contains other DNA sequences that code for the same CDR3. V is TRBV27 and J is TRBJ2-1; D call uncertain. This CDR3 has 13 residues. Between the trimmed V and J ends, which lost 0 bases and 7 bases, there was a span of 7 bases. Germline CDR1 and CDR2: MNHEY and SMNVEV (reference sequence). CDR3 protein: CASSLSNGNEQFF. In nucleotides, the CDR3 is TGTGCCAGCAGTTTATCTAATGGAAATGAGCAGTTCTTC.

J is TRBJ1-1 and V is TRBV5-1; TRBD1 is a possible D gene (5 bases). Trimming shortened V by 6 bases and J by 3 bases, and 18 bases separated the two germline ends. This CDR3 is 15 amino acids long. CDR1 is SGHRS and CDR2 is YFSETQ in the germline V gene. CDR3 nucleotide sequence: TGCGCCAGCACACTGCCCCGGGGAGGGGACACTGAAGCTTTCTTT. This gives the protein CASTLPRGGDTEAFF.

The CDR3 DNA reads as TGCGCCAGCAGCCAAGAGACGCGACTAGCGGGAGAGCGCCAGTACTTC. Residues: CASSQETRLAGERQYF. The rearrangement links TRBV4-1 to TRBJ2-5, with TRBD2 matching over 12 bases. The J segment lost 10 bases and the V segment lost 0 bases, leaving 9 bases of the junction unmatched. Germline V lookup: CDR1 MGHRA, CDR2 YSYEKL. The CDR3 length is 16 residues.

This clone has only one observation. The chain links TRBV14 to TRBJ2-7; either TRBD1 or TRBD2 may fit D (6 bases each). This CDR3 is 15 amino acids long. V lost 4 bases, J lost 7 bases, and 20 bases lay in between. CDR1 and CDR2 (germline): SGHDN, FVKESK. DNA for the CDR3: TGTGCCAGCAGCCTACTGGCTGGGGGGCGTGGGGAGCAGTACTTC. Translating gives CASSLLAGGRGEQYF.

As concerns this clone: Other DNA sequences of this sample code for an identical CDR3. This chain links TRBV27 with TRBJ2-5; the D is unclear. Between the trimmed V and J ends, which lost 0 bases and 1 base, there was a span of 3 bases. This CDR3 is 13 amino acids long. Germline CDR1 reads MNHEY; CDR2 reads SMNVEV (reference sequence). The CDR3 DNA is TGTGCCAGCAGTTTATCGGCCCAAGAGACCCAGTACTTC. It translates to CASSLSAQETQYF.

The gene calls are TRBV5-4 and TRBJ1-1, with D possibly matching TRBD1 (5 bases). Germline V lookup: CDR1 SGHNT, CDR2 YYREEE (reference sequence). The V gene lost 4 bases and the J gene lost 2 bases, with 18 bases spanning the gap. The CDR3 extends over 16 amino acids. The CDR3 DNA sequence: TGTGCCAGCAGCCTCGCGACAGTTTCCTTAAACACTGAAGCTTTCTTT. Translation gives CASSLATVSLNTEAFF.

V is TRBV4-2 and J is TRBJ2-7; D uncertain. The germline V and J ends were trimmed by 6 bases and 7 bases, with 10 bases remaining between them. The CDR3 spans 11 residues. CDR1 is LGHNA and CDR2 is YNFKEQ in the germline V gene. The CDR3 sequence: CASSGLGEQYF. CDR3 DNA: TGTGCCAGCAGTGGCCTGGGGGAGCAGTACTTC.

This clone appeared once. The chain couples TRBV5-6 to TRBJ2-7, with 7 bases matching TRBD1. V lost 2 bases and J lost 3; bases outside the gene matches: 2. The CDR3 sequence is 13 residues long. Per germline, CDR1 SGHDT and CDR2 YYEEEE. The CDR3 region has the DNA TGTGCCAGCAGCTTACAGGGGTTCTACGAGCAGTACTTC. Amino acid sequence: CASSLQGFYEQYF.

The chain links TRBV18 to TRBJ1-2; the D gene is possibly TRBD1 (6 bases). Germline assignment: CDR1 KGHSH and CDR2 LQKENI. This CDR3 spans 16 amino acids. Trimming removed 0 bases from V and 1 base from J, with 12 bases in between. CDR3 in DNA: TGTGCCAGCTCACCACCGATAACAGGGTATAACTATGGCTACACCTTC. It specifies CASSPPITGYNYGYTF.

V is TRBV9 and J is TRBJ2-1, with D perhaps TRBD1 (6 bases). Per germline, CDR1 SGDLS and CDR2 YYNGEE. This CDR3 is built from 13 residues. V lost 3 bases and J 5 bases, leaving 9 bases between the germline ends. The CDR3 DNA is TGTGCCAGCAGCGAGACAGGACACAATGAGCAGTTCTTC. This codes for CASSETGHNEQFF.

The rearrangement uses TRBV18 and TRBJ1-3; D possibly corresponds to TRBD1 (6 bases). V was trimmed by 3 bases and J by 2 bases, leaving 11 bases between them. The CDR3 has 15 amino acids. Germline V gene lookup returns CDR1 KGHSH and CDR2 LQKENI. The CDR3 coding sequence is TGTGCCAGCTCACCGGAAAGGGGGGCTGGAAACACCATATATTTT. Its protein product is CASSPERGAGNTIYF.

This chain uses TRBV7-9 with TRBJ2-1, with D uncertain. Trimming shortened V by 4 bases and J by 5 bases, and 21 bases separated the two germline ends. Germline V CDR1 and CDR2: SEHNR, FQNEAQ (reference sequence). The CDR3 consists of 17 residues. The DNA of the CDR3 is TGTGCCAGCAGCTCCCCCTCGATTGGGTCTTTTCACAATGAGCAGTTCTTC. It encodes CASSSPSIGSFHNEQFF. The whole variable domain, filled in from reference TRBV7-9 and TRBJ2-1, reads DTGVSQNPRHKITKRGQNVTFRCDPISEHNRLYWYRQTLGQGPEFLTYFQNEAQLEKSRLLSDRFSAERPKGSFSTLEIQRTEQGDSAMYLCASSSPSIGSFHNEQFFGPGTRLTVL.